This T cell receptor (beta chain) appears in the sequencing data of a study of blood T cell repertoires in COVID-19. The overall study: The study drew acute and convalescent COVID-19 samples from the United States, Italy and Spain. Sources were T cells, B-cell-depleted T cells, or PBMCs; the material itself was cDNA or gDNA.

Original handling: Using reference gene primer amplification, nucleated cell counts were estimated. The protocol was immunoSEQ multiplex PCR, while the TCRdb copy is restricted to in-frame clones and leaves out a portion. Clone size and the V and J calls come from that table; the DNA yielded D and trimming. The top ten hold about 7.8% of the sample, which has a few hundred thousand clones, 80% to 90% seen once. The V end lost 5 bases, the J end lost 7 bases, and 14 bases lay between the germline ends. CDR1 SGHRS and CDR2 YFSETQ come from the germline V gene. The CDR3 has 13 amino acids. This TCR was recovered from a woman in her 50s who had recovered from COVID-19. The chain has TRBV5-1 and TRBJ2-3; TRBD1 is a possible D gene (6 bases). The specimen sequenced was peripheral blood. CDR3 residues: CASRARQDNTQYF. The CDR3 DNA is TGCGCCAGCAGGGCGCGACAGGATAATACGCAGTATTTT. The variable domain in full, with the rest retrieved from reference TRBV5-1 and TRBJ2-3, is KAGVTQTPRYLIKTRGQQVTLSCSPISGHRSVSWYQQTPGQGLQFLFEYFSETQRNKGNFPGRFSGRQFSNSRSEMNVSTLELGDSALYLCASRARQDNTQYFGPGTRLTVL.